This passage covers 22 T cell receptor beta chains from one sample sequenced in a study of vaccination and CD4 T cells after COVID-19. Once obtained from cultured CD4+ T cells, the DNA was sequenced using the Oncomine TCR Beta short-read assay. TCRdb passed the PCR reads through MiXCR, listing each CDR3 protein once. The table lists 14,000 or so distinct CDR3 sequences, roughly 70% of them singletons. Their specific antigens are unknown. Treatment reported: approximately 10-day PBMC culture with coronavirus spike peptide pools or control peptides (ViraFEST assay). What was sequenced was CD4+ T cells from blood, cultured in vitro. The source of these receptors is a human donor who had recovered from COVID-19.

The rearrangement links TRBV20-1 to TRBJ1-1; D ambiguous. V lost 6 bases to trimming and J lost 7 bases, with 12 bases between them. Germline V gene sequence: CDR1 DFQATT, CDR2 SNEGSKA (reference sequence). The CDR3 length is 11 residues. The CDR3: CSASPAYEAFF. Here the CDR3 DNA reads TGCAGTGCCAGTCCCGCCTATGAAGCTTTCTTT.

This clonotype has a handful of counts. V and J are TRBV27 and TRBJ2-7; the match to TRBD2 covers 14 bases. Germline CDR1 is MNHEY and CDR2 is SMNVEV (reference sequence). This CDR3 is built from 14 residues. V lost 8 bases and J lost 2; bases outside the gene matches: 2. For the CDR3, the DNA is TGTGCCAGCTCGGGACTAGCGGGAGCCTACGAGCAGTACTTC. It translates to CASSGLAGAYEQYF.

The rearrangement uses TRBV7-2 and TRBJ1-1; D possibly corresponds to TRBD1 (5 bases). Trimming removed 5 bases at V and 1 base at J, with 11 bases between. The CDR3 is made up of 14 amino acids. Germline loops: CDR1 SGHTA, CDR2 FQGNSA. CDR3 sequence: CASSRQLSNTEAFF. In DNA, the CDR3 is TGTGCCAGCAGCAGACAGTTATCGAACACTGAAGCTTTCTTT.

J is TRBJ1-5 and V is TRBV20-1, with TRBD1 matching 8 bases. Trimming at V came to 6 bases and at J to 2 bases, leaving 6 bases not matched to a gene. This CDR3 region has 14 residues. CDR1 is DFQATT and CDR2 is SNEGSKA in the germline V gene (reference sequence). CDR3 in amino acids: CSARTGGGNQPQHF. The CDR3 coding sequence is TGCAGTGCGAGAACAGGGGGAGGCAATCAGCCCCAGCATTTT.

This clonotype has more than one count but fewer than ten. V gene TRBV24-1 combines with J gene TRBJ1-5; 10 bases are shared with TRBD1. This CDR3 contains 15 residues. V dropped 4 bases and J dropped 5; count of bases not matched to a gene: 4. Germline V gene lookup returns CDR1 KGHDR and CDR2 SFDVKD. CDR3 protein: CATSDPGQGYQPQHF. CDR3 in DNA: TGTGCCACCAGTGACCCGGGACAGGGGTATCAGCCCCAGCATTTT.

CDR3 in DNA: TGTGCCAGCAGTTCAAGACAGCTTGTTTCCTATAATTCACCCCTCCACTTT. This gives the protein CASSSRQLVSYNSPLHF. The rearrangement links TRBV27 to TRBJ1-6, with D perhaps TRBD1 (5 bases). There are 17 residues in the CDR3. Trimming removed 4 bases at V and 1 base at J, with 14 bases between. Germline CDR1 reads MNHEY; CDR2 reads SMNVEV (reference sequence).

This clonotype ranks as medium-sized. This chain uses TRBV7-2 with TRBJ2-4; TRBD1 matches at 8 bases. The germline CDR1 and CDR2 sequences are SGHTA and FQGNSA. Losses at the gene ends were 8 bases for V and 6 bases for J; bases not matched to a gene: 3. This CDR3 comprises 12 residues. CDR3 region: CASGQGLNIQYF. CDR3 nucleotide sequence: TGTGCCAGCGGACAGGGACTAAACATTCAGTACTTC. The variable domain in full, with the rest retrieved from reference TRBV7-2 and TRBJ2-4, is GAGVSQSPSNKVTEKGKDVELRCDPISGHTALYWYRQSLGQGLEFLIYFQGNSAPDKSGLPSDRFSAERTGGSVSTLTIQRTQQEDSAVYLCASGQGLNIQYFGAGTRLSVL.

This clonotype was detected only once. The rearrangement uses TRBV6-5 and TRBJ1-2; D is ambiguous. This CDR3 has 14 amino acids. V was trimmed by 2 bases and J by 9 bases, leaving 16 bases between them. Germline CDR1 and CDR2: MNHEY and SVGAGI. CDR3 nucleotide sequence: TGTGCCAGCAGTTACGATCGGTCCCAAGGGAGCTACACCTTC. Protein: CASSYDRSQGSYTF.

This clonotype appeared a single time. This rearrangement joins TRBV6-5 to TRBJ1-6; D unclear. The V end was cut by 0 bases, the J end by 9 bases, with 12 bases between. CDR3 size: 15 residues. Germline V gene sequence: CDR1 MNHEY, CDR2 SVGAGI. As DNA, the CDR3 is TGTGCCAGCAGTTACTCTCGCGGGGTTGGTTCACCCCTCCACTTT. Amino acids: CASSYSRGVGSPLHF.

This clonotype has more than one count but fewer than ten. This chain joins TRBV7-9 and TRBJ1-1; D unclear. Germline V gene data show CDR1 as SEHNR and CDR2 as FQNEAQ (reference sequence). This CDR3 contains 14 residues. With 3 bases removed from V and 2 bases from J, the gap between germline ends came to 10 bases. DNA of the CDR3: TGTGCCAGCAGCTTGAACAGCGGTAACACTGAAGCTTTCTTT. Protein sequence: CASSLNSGNTEAFF.

The CDR3 DNA reads as TGTGCCAGCAGTTGGGGGGCTGCGGAGACCCAGTACTTC. Its translation is CASSWGAAETQYF. The chain carries TRBV12-3 or TRBV12-4 and TRBJ2-5; D may be TRBD1 or TRBD2 (6 bases each). Trimming stripped 4 bases from V and 5 bases from J, with 11 bases between. The CDR3 loop spans 13 amino acids.

The chain recombines TRBV1 with TRBJ2-7. TRBV1 is a known pseudogene. The CDR3 sequence is 9 residues long. The CDR3 DNA is TGCACCAGCACCTACGAGCAGTACTTC. Translation gives CTSTYEQYF.

The chain joins TRBV28 to TRBJ2-5, with a weak D call TRBD1 (6 bases). Trimming cost V 2 bases and J 5 bases, with 9 bases left between them. The CDR3 consists of 13 residues. Germline assignment: CDR1 MDHEN and CDR2 SYDVKM. The CDR3 protein is CASSLQGQETQYF. The DNA for the CDR3 is TGTGCCAGCAGTTTACAGGGGCAGGAGACCCAGTACTTC.

This rearrangement joins TRBV24-1 to TRBJ2-7; perhaps TRBD1 as D (7 bases). The V and J ends lost 4 bases and 6 bases respectively, with 12 bases between them. Germline V gene data show CDR1 as KGHDR and CDR2 as SFDVKD. This CDR3 is built from 13 residues. The CDR3 DNA reads as TGTGCCACCAGTGACAACAGGGGAGGCGAGCAGTACTTC. Translating gives CATSDNRGGEQYF.

The chain links TRBV7-2 to TRBJ2-3; 10 bases match TRBD2. In germline, CDR1 is SGHTA, CDR2 FQGNSA. V trimming: 1 base; J trimming: 6 bases; junction bases outside the gene matches: 4. The CDR3 has 15 residues. CDR3 nucleotides: TGTGCCAGCAGCTTAGATCTAGCGGGAGCCGATACGCAGTATTTT. Encoded protein: CASSLDLAGADTQYF.

This sequence joins TRBV2 and TRBJ2-2, with D possibly matching TRBD1 (6 bases). Trimming took 8 bases from V and 4 from J, leaving 17 bases between them. CDR1 is SNHLY, CDR2 FYNNEI, per germline. This CDR3 is 15 amino acids long. CDR3 loop: CASGEQGSGTGELFF. CDR3 nucleotide sequence: TGTGCCAGCGGAGAACAGGGATCGGGCACCGGGGAGCTGTTTTTT.

V usage is TRBV28 and J usage is TRBJ2-1; D possibly corresponds to TRBD1 (7 bases). Germline assignment: CDR1 MDHEN and CDR2 SYDVKM. V was cut by 7 bases and J by 5 bases, with 15 bases left in between. The CDR3 extends over 14 amino acids. CDR3 protein: CASIGGGADNEQFF. The CDR3 DNA reads as TGTGCCAGCATCGGAGGGGGCGCGGACAATGAGCAGTTCTTC.

CDR3 sequence (DNA): TGTGCCAGCAGCCCCACTTACCTGAGCACAGATACGCAGTATTTT. It specifies CASSPTYLSTDTQYF. The rearrangement joins TRBV7-2 to TRBJ2-3; D unresolved. The germline CDR1 and CDR2 sequences are SGHTA and FQGNSA. This CDR3 is built from 15 residues. V was cut by 5 bases and J by 0 bases, with 12 bases left in between.

V is TRBV4-3 and J is TRBJ1-2, with D uncertain. The CDR3 totals 14 residues. The V and J ends lost 4 bases and 4 bases respectively, with 13 bases between them. Germline V lookup: CDR1 LGHNA, CDR2 YSLEER. The CDR3 DNA sequence: TGCGCCAGCAGCCGCAGTTTAGAAGGCTATGGCTACACCTTC. Amino acid sequence: CASSRSLEGYGYTF.

Regarding this clonotype: One end of the junction is discordant with germline, which a read error may explain. This sequence joins TRBV15 and TRBJ2-1; 7 positions agree with TRBD1. The V gene's germline CDR1 is LNHNV and CDR2 YYDKDF (reference sequence). The CDR3 is made up of 19 amino acids. CDR3 sequence: CVTSRDQGTVLSSYNEQFF. CDR3 DNA: TGTGTCACCAGCAGAGATCAGGGGACAGTTTTATCCTCCTACAATGAGCAGTTCTTC. Based on the CDR3 plus reference TRBV15 and TRBJ2-1, the full variable domain is DAMVIQNPRYQVTQFGKPVTLSCSQTLNHNVMYWYQQKSSQAPKLLFHYYDKDFNNEADTPDNFQSRRPNTSFCFLDIRSPGLGDTAMYLCVTSRDQGTVLSSYNEQFFGPGTRLTVL.

This clonotype was recorded once. The rearrangement uses TRBV6-2 or TRBV6-3 and TRBJ1-1; no definite D call. This CDR3 has 15 residues. CDR1 and CDR2 (germline): MNHEY, SVGEGT. The germline V and J ends were trimmed by 4 bases and 1 base, with 13 bases remaining between them. The CDR3 loop reads CASSWQGRSNTEAFF. The DNA of the CDR3 is TGTGCCAGCAGTTGGCAAGGGAGATCGAACACTGAAGCTTTCTTT.

V gene TRBV6-1 combines with J gene TRBJ2-7, with TRBD1 matching 9 bases. Trimming removed 5 bases from V and 2 bases from J; junction bases left unmatched: 4. This CDR3 region has 14 residues. Germline values: CDR1 MNHNS, CDR2 SASEGT. In DNA, the CDR3 is TGTGCCAGCAGTCGACGGACAGGGGCCTACGAGCAGTACTTC. Encoded protein: CASSRRTGAYEQYF.